This entry features one TCR beta chain sequence. As yet, its antigen is unknown. The data belong to a study of radiation and T cells in renal cell carcinoma. General study points: Without pretreatment biopsies, baseline tumor clonotype presence was undetermined.

This CDR3 is 14 amino acids long. CDR1 and CDR2 from the germline V gene are SGHVS and FNYEAQ. V shed 5 bases and J shed 1 base, with 11 bases lying between them. The table came from immunoSEQ multiplex PCR; TCRdb's copy has only in-frame clones and leaves some out. The sample has tens of thousands of clones, 70% to 85% seen once; the top ten hold roughly 6%. The time point is: baseline pretreatment blood. Noted treatment: 15 Gy SBRT to primary tumor, nephrectomy 4 weeks later. This renal cell carcinoma was of the clear cell type. Material: blood, obtained from a patient whose treatment included radiotherapy and nephrectomy. The chain employs TRBV7-6 and TRBJ1-1, with a possible D match to TRBD1 (6 bases). The source is a man aged 60 to 69 with renal cell carcinoma. The CDR3 DNA is TGTGCCAGCAGCGCAGGGGTAGGGAACACTGAAGCTTTCTTT. This codes for CASSAGVGNTEAFF.